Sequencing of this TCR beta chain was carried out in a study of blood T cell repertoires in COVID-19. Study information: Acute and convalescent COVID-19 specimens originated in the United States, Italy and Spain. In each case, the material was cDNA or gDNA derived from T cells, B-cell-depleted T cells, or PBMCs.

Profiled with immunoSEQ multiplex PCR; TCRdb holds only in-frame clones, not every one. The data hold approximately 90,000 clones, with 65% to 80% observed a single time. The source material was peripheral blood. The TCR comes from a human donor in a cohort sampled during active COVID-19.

As DNA, the CDR3 is TGTGCCAGCAGCCAAGATTGGCTAGCGGGAGGGAGCTCCTACAATGAGCAGTTCTTC. This translates into CASSQDWLAGGSSYNEQFF. The rearrangement uses TRBV14 and TRBJ2-1, with 12 bases lining up with TRBD2. The germline CDR1 and CDR2 sequences are SGHDN and FVKESK. The V segment lost 0 bases and the J segment 0 bases; nucleotides outside the gene matches: 6. The CDR3 has 19 amino acids.